This T cell receptor (beta chain) was retrieved from a study of T-cell reconstitution after alpha-beta-depleted transplantation in children (dated by TCRdb to about 2016). Background on the whole study: Using TCR repertoire profiling, the study quantitatively followed how T-cell immune reconstitution unfolded in children after TCRalphabeta/CD19-depleted allogeneic hematopoietic cell transplantation.

The treatment or condition label for this specimen denotes: allogeneic hematopoietic cell transplantation with graft depleted of TCRalphabeta T cells and CD19 B cells. Transplant recipients were children who received TCRalphabeta/CD19-depleted allogeneic hematopoietic cell grafts. Broad study findings and their caveats: The frequencies of hyperexpanded clones fell over the following months, and after one year, T-cell counts and TCRbeta diversity were mostly attributed to newly produced T cells. In some patients, the high TCRbeta diversity seen at day 60 was put down to recipient T cells and intrathymic progenitors that had survived conditioning. The apparently early recovery of alphabetaT-cell counts about two months after transplant reportedly depended on only several hundred rapidly expanded clones that came from non-depleted graft cells.

The library was made by PCR. TCRdb records Illumina HiSeq 2500 as the sequencer. TCR libraries were prepared with molecular barcoding, using unique molecular identifiers to normalize TCRbeta repertoire quantification. TCRdb redid the processing of the public reads, applying fastp at Q25 and MiXCR, and retained in-frame beta chains. Identical CDR3 protein sequences are pooled into one entry, listed with their most common genes and DNA. In this sample the table shows approximately 980,000 distinct CDR3 sequences, about 29% of which occur a single time. Jointly, the top ten make up 28% of the sample. Details on this clonotype: Its antigen is currently not known. It has no much larger one-base neighbor in the sample; base qualities were not kept.

The CDR3 measures 15 amino acids from cysteine to phenylalanine. Kept here is only the CDR3 DNA, which spans 45 bases and is read in frame from base 1. CDR1 and CDR2 were assigned from the germline V gene as LGHNA and YNFKEQ. V loses 2 bases, J loses 2 bases, and the germline ends lie 12 bases apart. The clonotype was recovered from a boy under three years old who had a stem cell transplant for SCID, so the T cells may come from the graft donor. The sample in question was PBMCs, mostly from graft donor cells, obtained 360 days after TCRalphabeta/CD19-depleted stem cell transplant. The rearranged chain carries TRBV4-2 and TRBJ2-5; TRBD2 is possibly the D segment (6 matching bases). In nucleotide form, the sequence is TGTGCCAGCAGCCAAAACCGGGACTTACAAGAGACCCAGTACTTC. The resulting protein is CASSQNRDLQETQYF.